Presented here are 9 T cell receptor beta chains from one specimen sequenced in a study of shared T cell receptors in the human thymus. This table comes from immunoSEQ multiplex PCR, and its TCRdb copy is limited to in-frame clones, with some not included. The sample carries hundreds of thousands of clones, roughly 90% recorded once. This same sample was also taken into another study, of human thymus T cells.

The sample taken for sequencing was thymocytes. These receptor sequences come from a boy in the first two years of life with a congenital heart defect.

This rearrangement joins TRBV13 to TRBJ2-1; D is perhaps TRBD1 (5 bases). Germline CDR1 reads PRHDT; CDR2 reads FYEKMQ (reference sequence). V was trimmed by 1 base and J by 2 bases, leaving 9 bases between them. This CDR3 has 15 amino acids. The CDR3 nucleotides read TGTGCCAGCAGCTTAGTCCAGGGCCCCTACAATGAGCAGTTCTTC. It encodes CASSLVQGPYNEQFF.

The chain links TRBV5-1 to TRBJ2-2; TRBD2 agrees at 15 bases. Trimming at V came to 4 bases and at J to 0 bases, leaving 7 bases not matched to a gene. The CDR3 length is 19 residues. Germline CDR1 SGHRS, CDR2 YFSETQ. The CDR3 DNA follows: TGCGCCAGCAGCGTTAAGGGACTAGCGGGAGGTACGAACACCGGGGAGCTGTTTTTT. Translation: CASSVKGLAGGTNTGELFF.

This chain uses TRBV5-1 with TRBJ2-2; 8 positions agree with TRBD2. Germline lookup yields CDR1 SGHRS and CDR2 YFSETQ. Germline trimming cut 0 bases from V and 3 bases from J; bases unmatched to any gene: 4. CDR3 size: 16 residues. The CDR3 DNA reads TGCGCCAGCAGCTTGGCGGGAGGGCGGGACACCGGGGAGCTGTTTTTT. As protein: CASSLAGGRDTGELFF. Drawing the rest from reference TRBV5-1 and TRBJ2-2, the complete variable domain is KAGVTQTPRYLIKTRGQQVTLSCSPISGHRSVSWYQQTPGQGLQFLFEYFSETQRNKGNFPGRFSGRQFSNSRSEMNVSTLELGDSALYLCASSLAGGRDTGELFFGEGSRLTVL.

The V and J genes are TRBV25-1 and TRBJ1-2; D is unclear. CDR1 MGHDK and CDR2 SYGVNS come from the germline V gene. The CDR3 is made up of 11 amino acids. Trimming shortened V by 3 bases and J by 6 bases, and 5 bases separated the two germline ends. The CDR3 sequence: CASSDQDGYTF. The CDR3 nucleotides are TGTGCCAGCAGTGATCAGGATGGCTACACCTTC.

This clone appeared a single time. The chain carries TRBV7-9 and TRBJ1-4, with D tentatively TRBD1 (5 bases). CDR3 length: 15 amino acids. In germline, CDR1 is SEHNR, CDR2 FQNEAQ (reference sequence). The ends were cut back, 4 bases at V and 6 bases at J, with 15 bases in the middle. The chain's CDR3 is CASSWDGSGDEKLFF. The CDR3 DNA reads TGTGCCAGCAGCTGGGACGGAAGCGGGGATGAAAAACTGTTTTTT. Drawing the rest from reference TRBV7-9 and TRBJ1-4, the complete variable domain is DTGVSQNPRHKITKRGQNVTFRCDPISEHNRLYWYRQTLGQGPEFLTYFQNEAQLEKSRLLSDRFSAERPKGSFSTLEIQRTEQGDSAMYLCASSWDGSGDEKLFFGSGTQLSVL.

V gene TRBV7-6 combines with J gene TRBJ1-2; 7 nucleotides align to TRBD1. Germline assignment: CDR1 SGHVS and CDR2 FNYEAQ. V shed 4 bases and J 4 bases; nucleotides not matched to a gene: 6. The CDR3 consists of 14 residues. Written as DNA, the CDR3 is TGTGCCAGCAGCTCGTCGACAGGGCTCTATGGCTACACCTTC. It yields the protein CASSSSTGLYGYTF. Complete variable domain (other parts from reference TRBV7-6 and TRBJ1-2): GAGVSQSPRYKVTKRGQDVALRCDPISGHVSLYWYRQALGQGPEFLTYFNYEAQQDKSGLPNDRFSAERPEGSISTLTIQRTEQRDSAMYRCASSSSTGLYGYTFGSGTRLTVV.

The V call is TRBV7-9, the J call TRBJ2-5; D might be TRBD1 (8 bases). Per the germline V gene, CDR1 is SEHNR and CDR2 is FQNEAQ (reference sequence). V lost 5 bases to trimming and J lost 5 bases, with 27 bases between them. This CDR3 has 18 amino acids. CDR3 in amino acids: CASSQWGRGLRGSETQYF. CDR3 nucleotides: TGTGCCAGCAGCCAGTGGGGCAGGGGGCTTCGCGGGAGCGAGACCCAGTACTTC.

The CDR3 loop reads CSVFFSGRGPNEQFF. The CDR3 DNA reads as TGCAGCGTTTTCTTTAGCGGGAGGGGCCCAAATGAGCAGTTCTTC. V is TRBV29-1 and J is TRBJ2-1; 11 bases map to TRBD2. Per the germline V gene, CDR1 is SQVTM and CDR2 is ANQGSEA. V trimming: 5 bases; J trimming: 7 bases; junction bases outside the gene matches: 10. The CDR3 extends over 15 amino acids.

The chain employs TRBV5-4 and TRBJ2-7, with TRBD2 matching 8 bases. Germline V CDR1 and CDR2: SGHNT, YYREEE (reference sequence). The CDR3 covers 12 residues. The J segment lost 13 bases and the V segment lost 1 base, leaving 7 bases of the junction unmatched. The CDR3 DNA follows: TGTGCCAGCAGCTTGACTAGCGGCGACCCCTACTTC. Translating gives CASSLTSGDPYF.